The 29 T cell receptor beta chains reported below all come from one sample, sequenced in a study of cytomegalovirus exposure and HLA in healthy donors. The data were produced by immunoSEQ multiplex PCR, yet TCRdb's version contains in-frame clones alone and is incomplete. Here the sample spans tens of thousands of clones, 85% to 95% being singletons. Sequencing used PBMCs. These receptor sequences come from a man between 18 and 35 years old in good health and CMV-seronegative.

As DNA, the CDR3 is TGCGCCAGCAGCTTGGGACAGGGGGCCGGTAATTCACCCCTCCACTTT. It is translated as CASSLGQGAGNSPLHF. The chain is built from TRBV5-1 and TRBJ1-6; 10 nucleotides line up with TRBD1. With 0 bases clipped from V and 6 bases from J, the junction kept 3 bases outside the gene matches. The CDR3 has 16 residues. Germline V gene lookup returns CDR1 SGHRS and CDR2 YFSETQ.

This chain links TRBV4-3 with TRBJ2-3; 8 bases agree with TRBD2. Germline lookup yields CDR1 LGHNA and CDR2 YSLEER. The CDR3 loop spans 17 amino acids. V gave up 0 bases and J gave up 4 bases; unmatched junction bases: 9. The CDR3 nucleotides are TGCGCCAGCAGCCAAGACCAAGCGGGAGTAAGGGCAGATACGCAGTATTTT. Translated, it gives CASSQDQAGVRADTQYF.

The chain employs TRBV19 and TRBJ2-1; D is possibly TRBD1 (6 bases). The V end lost 9 bases, the J end lost 0 bases, and 12 bases lay between the germline ends. This CDR3 comprises 14 residues. Germline CDR1 is LNHDA and CDR2 is SQIVND (reference sequence). Here the CDR3 reads CASRGGSSYNEQFF. The CDR3 region has the DNA TGTGCCAGCAGGGGTGGGAGCTCCTACAATGAGCAGTTCTTC.

This clone was recorded a few times. This chain links TRBV29-1 with TRBJ2-1, with 8 bases that match TRBD1. CDR3 length: 15 amino acids. The germline CDR1 and CDR2 sequences are SQVTM and ANQGSEA. V was clipped by 2 bases and J by 10 bases; unmatched bases: 13. CDR3 loop: CSVEFSRGQEGEQFF. For the CDR3, the DNA is TGCAGCGTTGAATTTTCCAGGGGGCAGGAGGGGGAGCAGTTCTTC.

Written as DNA, the CDR3 is TGCGCCAGCAGCCATTCCTCCACCGGGAGTGAAGCTTTCTTT. Amino acid sequence: CASSHSSTGSEAFF. The chain links TRBV4-1 to TRBJ1-1; D unresolved. The CDR3 consists of 14 residues. Between the trimmed V and J ends, which lost 3 bases and 7 bases, there was a span of 15 bases. Germline V gene sequence: CDR1 MGHRA, CDR2 YSYEKL.

J is TRBJ2-1 and V is TRBV5-6, with D hard to call. This CDR3 has 14 residues. V was pared by 0 bases and J by 10 bases, with 14 bases between. Germline CDR1 and CDR2: SGHDT and YYEEEE. Written as DNA, the CDR3 is TGTGCCAGCAGCTTGGTTGCCTCCCGGTGGGAGCAGTTCTTC. Protein product: CASSLVASRWEQFF.

The chain combines TRBV12-5 with TRBJ1-5; 7 bases agree with TRBD1. The CDR3 loop spans 15 amino acids. Trimming took 5 bases from V and 5 from J; bases not matched to a gene: 9. The germline gives CDR1 LGHNT, CDR2 FRNRAP. The CDR3 coding sequence is TGTGCTAGTGGTGCCCGGACAGGTCGGCATCAGCCCCAGCATTTT. Encoded protein: CASGARTGRHQPQHF. Full variable domain (remainder filled in from reference TRBV12-5 and TRBJ1-5): DARVTQTPRHKVTEMGQEVTMRCQPILGHNTVFWYRQTMMQGLELLAYFRNRAPLDDSGMPKDRFSAEMPDATLATLKIQPSEPRDSAVYFCASGARTGRHQPQHFGDGTRLSIL.

V and J are TRBV4-1 and TRBJ2-2, with TRBD2 matching over 7 bases. The CDR3 length is 16 residues. Germline V CDR1 and CDR2: MGHRA, YSYEKL. Trimming took 0 bases from V and 5 from J; bases not matched to a gene: 6. The CDR3 loop is CASSQDTGGGTGELFF. CDR3 nucleotides: TGCGCCAGCAGCCAAGATACGGGGGGTGGGACCGGGGAGCTGTTTTTT.

The CDR3 region has the DNA TGCGCCAGCAGCTCGTCGTCTATGGACGAGCAGTACTTC. Its protein product is CASSSSSMDEQYF. The rearrangement links TRBV5-1 to TRBJ2-7, with D unresolved. The CDR3 spans 13 residues. CDR1 SGHRS and CDR2 YFSETQ come from the germline V gene. V shed 3 bases and J shed 5 bases, with 12 bases lying between them.

This chain uses TRBV6-6 with TRBJ2-7; 10 bases map to TRBD2. The CDR3 runs 15 residues. Germline CDR1 MNHNY, CDR2 SVGAGI (reference sequence). The junction had 3 bases not matched to a gene; V was cut back by 2 bases and J by 2 bases. This CDR3 is CASSYDSGRTYEQYF. The CDR3, as DNA: TGTGCCAGCAGTTACGATAGCGGGAGGACCTACGAGCAGTACTTC.

The chain links TRBV27 to TRBJ2-1; 10 bases are a match to TRBD1. Per germline, CDR1 MNHEY and CDR2 SMNVEV (reference sequence). The CDR3 has 15 amino acids. After removal of 7 bases from V and 8 bases from J, the junction contained 11 bases not matched to a gene. The CDR3 DNA reads as TGTGCCAGCACTCCGGGACAGGGGTTTGTCGATGAGCAGTTCTTC. It translates to CASTPGQGFVDEQFF.

This clone was detected only once. V is TRBV18 and J is TRBJ1-6, with D perhaps matching TRBD1 (6 bases). There are 15 residues in the CDR3. Germline V gives CDR1 KGHSH, CDR2 LQKENI. The V end lost 6 bases, the J end lost 3 bases, and 12 bases lay between the germline ends. CDR3 loop: CASSPDRSYNSPLHF. Here the CDR3 DNA reads TGTGCCAGCTCGCCAGACAGGAGCTATAATTCACCCCTCCACTTT. The complete variable domain, with remaining parts taken from reference TRBV18 and TRBJ1-6, reads NAGVMQNPRHLVRRRGQEARLRCSPMKGHSHVYWYRQLPEEGLKFMVYLQKENIIDESGMPKERFSAEFPKEGPSILRIQQVVRGDSAAYFCASSPDRSYNSPLHFGNGTRLTVT.

The V and J genes are TRBV4-1 and TRBJ1-2, with 7 bases aligning to TRBD1. This CDR3 has 14 amino acids. The ends lost 3 bases at V and 6 bases at J; junction bases unmatched: 7. Germline CDR1 reads MGHRA; CDR2 reads YSYEKL. CDR3 DNA: TGCGCCAGCAGCCAGTACACAGGGGTCGATGGCTACACCTTC. This encodes CASSQYTGVDGYTF.

As to this clone: Mismatch with germline at one junction end may stem from a read error. The chain combines TRBV18 with TRBJ1-3; weak D call: TRBD1 (6 bases). Germline assignment: CDR1 KGHSH and CDR2 LQKENI. There are 15 residues in the CDR3. Here the CDR3 DNA reads TGTGCCAGCTCACCACCGGCAGGGGCTGGGAACACCATATATTTT. Residues: CASSPPAGAGNTIYF.

This chain joins TRBV19 and TRBJ1-1; D remains ambiguous. There are 13 residues in the CDR3. Germline CDR1 LNHDA, CDR2 SQIVND (reference sequence). V was clipped by 8 bases and J by 5 bases, with 15 bases between them. The CDR3 reads CASSTKGGTEAFF. CDR3 nucleotides: TGTGCCAGTTCGACAAAAGGAGGGACTGAAGCTTTCTTT.

This clone was detected once. This chain connects TRBV29-1 to TRBJ2-7, with D tentatively TRBD2 (6 bases). The germline V gene encodes CDR1 SQVTM and CDR2 ANQGSEA. The CDR3 consists of 13 residues. Trimming took 0 bases from V and 2 from J, leaving 8 bases between them. The chain's CDR3 is CSVEEGGTYEQYF. The CDR3 coding sequence is TGCAGCGTTGAAGAGGGAGGTACCTACGAGCAGTACTTC.

This clone has just a few counts. This chain connects TRBV13 to TRBJ1-5, with D tentatively TRBD1 (6 bases). The CDR3 extends over 14 amino acids. Trimming took off 5 bases at V and 3 bases at J, with 11 bases between the two ends. CDR1 is PRHDT and CDR2 is FYEKMQ in the germline V gene (reference sequence). Here the CDR3 DNA reads TGTGCCAGCAGCGGCAGGGGATACAATCAGCCCCAGCATTTT. Its translation: CASSGRGYNQPQHF. The full variable domain, its missing parts supplied by reference TRBV13 and TRBJ1-5, is AAGVIQSPRHLIKEKRETATLKCYPIPRHDTVYWYQQGPGQDPQFLISFYEKMQSDKGSIPDRFSAQQFSDYHSELNMSSLELGDSALYFCASSGRGYNQPQHFGDGTRLSIL.

The rearrangement joins TRBV5-6 to TRBJ1-6; a possible D gene is TRBD1 (5 bases). The CDR3 consists of 14 residues. V lost 1 base and J lost 10, with 12 bases in between. Germline V gene data show CDR1 as SGHDT and CDR2 as YYEEEE. The CDR3 sequence is CASSLSQGKSPLHF. The CDR3 DNA follows: TGTGCCAGCAGCTTGTCTCAGGGAAAATCACCCCTCCACTTT.

This rearrangement joins TRBV11-3 to TRBJ2-3, with 8 positions matching TRBD2. The CDR3 loop spans 14 amino acids. V trimming: 6 bases; J trimming: 5 bases; junction bases outside the gene matches: 7. Germline values: CDR1 SGHNT, CDR2 YENEEA. CDR3 protein: CASRPGGKKDTQYF. CDR3 coding DNA: TGTGCCAGCAGGCCGGGGGGGAAAAAAGATACGCAGTATTTT.

The V and J genes are TRBV5-4 and TRBJ1-6; 7 bases agree with TRBD1. Germline V gives CDR1 SGHNT, CDR2 YYREEE (reference sequence). The V gene end was trimmed by 0 bases and the J gene end by 10 bases; junction bases not matched to a gene: 7. There are 15 residues in the CDR3. The CDR3 region has the DNA TGTGCCAGCAGCTTGGGAGACAGGGTTTACTCACCCCTCCACTTT. Its protein product is CASSLGDRVYSPLHF.

The rearrangement uses TRBV6-6 and TRBJ2-5; TRBD1 is a possible D gene (7 bases). V lost 2 bases and J 5 bases, leaving 12 bases between the germline ends. Germline-derived CDR1 and CDR2 are MNHNY and SVGAGI (reference sequence). The CDR3 is made up of 14 amino acids. DNA of the CDR3: TGTGCCAGCAGTTACGCGACAGGGAGGGAGACCCAGTACTTC. Residues: CASSYATGRETQYF.

The V gene is TRBV4-2, the J gene TRBJ2-2; D is unresolved. Trimming removed 0 bases at V and 0 bases at J, with 5 bases between. This CDR3 region has 15 residues. Germline CDR1 reads LGHNA; CDR2 reads YNFKEQ. CDR3 DNA sequence: TGTGCCAGCAGCCAAGATCCAGCGAACACCGGGGAGCTGTTTTTT. The encoded protein is CASSQDPANTGELFF.

The chain carries TRBV30 and TRBJ1-2; 9 positions match TRBD1. V shed 5 bases, J shed 2 bases, and the junction held 9 bases outside the gene matches. Looked up from germline, CDR1 is GTSNPN and CDR2 is SVGIG (reference sequence). The CDR3 length is 15 residues. The CDR3 loop is CAWAQPGQGNYGYTF. In DNA, the CDR3 is TGTGCCTGGGCCCAACCGGGACAGGGAAACTATGGCTACACCTTC.

The chain's CDR3 is CASSASGDQPQHF. CDR3 bases: TGTGCCAGCAGTGCCTCAGGGGATCAGCCCCAGCATTTT. This sequence joins TRBV2 and TRBJ1-5; D possibly corresponds to TRBD1 (6 bases). The CDR3 consists of 13 residues. V dropped 4 bases and J dropped 5 bases, with 9 bases sitting between them. Germline V CDR1 and CDR2: SNHLY, FYNNEI.

The V and J genes are TRBV5-1 and TRBJ1-2, with TRBD1 matching over 8 bases. Unmatched junction bases numbered 11, after V lost 0 bases and J lost 4 bases. CDR3 size: 17 residues. Per the germline V gene, CDR1 is SGHRS and CDR2 is YFSETQ. The CDR3 reads CASSLAGGARPTYGYTF. The CDR3 coding sequence is TGCGCCAGCAGCTTGGCAGGGGGCGCAAGGCCCACCTATGGCTACACCTTC.

The genes are TRBV7-9 and TRBJ1-3, with a possible D match to TRBD1 (6 bases). This CDR3 spans 16 amino acids. Trimming pared 0 bases from V and 0 bases from J, leaving 9 bases between. Germline V gives CDR1 SEHNR, CDR2 FQNEAQ (reference sequence). The CDR3 DNA is TGTGCCAGCAGCTTAGCTGGGGGCGGCTCTGGAAACACCATATATTTT. It encodes CASSLAGGGSGNTIYF. Based on the CDR3 plus reference TRBV7-9 and TRBJ1-3, the full variable domain is DTGVSQNPRHKITKRGQNVTFRCDPISEHNRLYWYRQTLGQGPEFLTYFQNEAQLEKSRLLSDRFSAERPKGSFSTLEIQRTEQGDSAMYLCASSLAGGGSGNTIYFGEGSWLTVV.

The chain recombines TRBV5-1 with TRBJ1-1; TRBD1 aligns across 10 bases. The CDR3 is 14 residues long. Germline values: CDR1 SGHRS, CDR2 YFSETQ. Trimming cost V 3 bases and J 4 bases; bases outside gene matches: 3. The DNA for the CDR3 is TGCGCCAGCAGCTCGAGGACAGGGGGCACTGAAGCTTTCTTT. It yields the protein CASSSRTGGTEAFF.

This chain links TRBV4-1 with TRBJ1-3; D not resolved. V lost 3 bases and J lost 0, with 12 bases in between. Looked up from germline, CDR1 is MGHRA and CDR2 is YSYEKL. The CDR3 covers 16 residues. CDR3 loop: CASSHIGRSSGNTIYF. The CDR3 DNA reads TGCGCCAGCAGCCACATCGGCAGGTCCTCTGGAAACACCATATATTTT.

This clone was picked up one time. The chain employs TRBV9 and TRBJ2-1; 7 bases map to TRBD2. CDR1 SGDLS and CDR2 YYNGEE come from the germline V gene. V shed 2 bases, J shed 2 bases, and the junction held 4 bases outside the gene matches. This CDR3 has 15 amino acids. The CDR3 loop is CASSVGGSTYNEQFF. The CDR3, as DNA: TGTGCCAGCAGCGTCGGCGGGAGTACCTACAATGAGCAGTTCTTC.